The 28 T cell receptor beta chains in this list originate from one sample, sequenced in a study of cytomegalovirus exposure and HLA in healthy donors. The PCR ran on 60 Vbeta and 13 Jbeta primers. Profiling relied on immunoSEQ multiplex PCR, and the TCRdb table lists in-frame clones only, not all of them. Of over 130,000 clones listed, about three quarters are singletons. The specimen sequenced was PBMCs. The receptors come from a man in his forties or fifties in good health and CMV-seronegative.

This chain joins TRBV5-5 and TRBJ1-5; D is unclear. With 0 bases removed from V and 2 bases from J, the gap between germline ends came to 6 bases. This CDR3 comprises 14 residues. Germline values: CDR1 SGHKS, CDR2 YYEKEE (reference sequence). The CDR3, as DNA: TGTGCCAGCAGCTTGGTCGGGGGCAATCAGCCCCAGCATTTT. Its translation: CASSLVGGNQPQHF.

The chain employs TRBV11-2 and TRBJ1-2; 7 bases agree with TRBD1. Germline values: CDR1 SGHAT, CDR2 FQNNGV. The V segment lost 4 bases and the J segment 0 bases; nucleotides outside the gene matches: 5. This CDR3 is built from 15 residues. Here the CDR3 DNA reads TGTGCCAGCAGCTCACAGGGGTATTCTAACTATGGCTACACCTTC. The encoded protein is CASSSQGYSNYGYTF. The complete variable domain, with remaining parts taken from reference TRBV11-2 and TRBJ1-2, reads EAGVAQSPRYKIIEKRQSVAFWCNPISGHATLYWYQQILGQGPKLLIQFQNNGVVDDSQLPKDRFSAERLKGVDSTLKIQPAKLEDSAVYLCASSSQGYSNYGYTFGSGTRLTVV.

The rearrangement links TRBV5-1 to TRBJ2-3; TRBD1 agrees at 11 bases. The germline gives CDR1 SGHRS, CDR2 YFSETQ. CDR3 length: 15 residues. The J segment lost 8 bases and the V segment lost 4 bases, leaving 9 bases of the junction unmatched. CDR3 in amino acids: CASSTVGQGDATQYF. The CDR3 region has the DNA TGCGCCAGCAGCACCGTGGGACAGGGGGATGCTACGCAGTATTTT.

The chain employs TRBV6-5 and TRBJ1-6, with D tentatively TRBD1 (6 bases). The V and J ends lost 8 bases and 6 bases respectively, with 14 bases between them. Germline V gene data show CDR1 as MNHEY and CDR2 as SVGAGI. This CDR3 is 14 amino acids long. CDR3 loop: CASWSDSLNSPLHF. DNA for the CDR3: TGTGCCAGCTGGTCGGACAGCCTTAATTCACCCCTCCACTTT.

CDR3 protein: CASSVGNGGAYEQYF. The CDR3 bases are TGTGCCAGCAGCGTAGGGAACGGGGGGGCCTACGAGCAGTACTTC. The V call is TRBV9, the J call TRBJ2-5; 8 bases line up with TRBD2. The J call may be wrong; the DNA end is better matched by TRBJ2-7. There are 15 residues in the CDR3. The germline V gene encodes CDR1 SGDLS and CDR2 YYNGEE.

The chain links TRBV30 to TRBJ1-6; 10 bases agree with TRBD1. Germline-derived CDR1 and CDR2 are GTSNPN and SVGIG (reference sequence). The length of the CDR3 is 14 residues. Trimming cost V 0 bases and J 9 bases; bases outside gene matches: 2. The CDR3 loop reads CAWSVGTGVSPLHF. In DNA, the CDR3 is TGTGCCTGGAGTGTGGGGACAGGGGTTTCACCCCTCCACTTT.

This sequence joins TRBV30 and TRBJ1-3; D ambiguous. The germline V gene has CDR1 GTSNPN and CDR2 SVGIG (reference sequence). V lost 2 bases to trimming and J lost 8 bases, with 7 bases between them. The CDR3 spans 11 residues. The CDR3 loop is CAWSPRDTIYF. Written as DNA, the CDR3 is TGTGCCTGGAGTCCCCGAGACACCATATATTTT.

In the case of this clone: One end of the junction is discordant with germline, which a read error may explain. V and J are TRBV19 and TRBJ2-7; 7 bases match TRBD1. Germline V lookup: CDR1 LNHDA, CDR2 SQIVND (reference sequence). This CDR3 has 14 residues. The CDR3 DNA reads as TGTGCCAGTAGTCTAGAGACAGGGCCCTACGAGCAGTACTTC. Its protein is CASSLETGPYEQYF.

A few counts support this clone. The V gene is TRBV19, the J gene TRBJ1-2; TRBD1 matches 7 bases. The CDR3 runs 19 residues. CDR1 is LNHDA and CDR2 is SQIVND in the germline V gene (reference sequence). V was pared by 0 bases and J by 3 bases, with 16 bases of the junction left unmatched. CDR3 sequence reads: CASSIDLSRTGATHYGYTF. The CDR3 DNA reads TGTGCCAGTAGTATAGATCTATCCCGTACAGGGGCCACACACTATGGCTACACCTTC. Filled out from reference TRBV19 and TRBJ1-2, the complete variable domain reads DGGITQSPKYLFRKEGQNVTLSCEQNLNHDAMYWYRQDPGQGLRLIYYSQIVNDFQKGDIAEGYSVSREKKESFPLTVTSAQKNPTAFYLCASSIDLSRTGATHYGYTFGSGTRLTVV.

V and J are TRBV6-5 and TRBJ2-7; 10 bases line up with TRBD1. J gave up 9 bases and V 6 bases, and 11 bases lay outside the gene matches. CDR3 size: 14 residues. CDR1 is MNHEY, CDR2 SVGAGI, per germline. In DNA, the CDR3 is TGTGCCAGCAGACCAAGACAGGGGGCTGTAGGGCAGTACTTC. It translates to CASRPRQGAVGQYF.

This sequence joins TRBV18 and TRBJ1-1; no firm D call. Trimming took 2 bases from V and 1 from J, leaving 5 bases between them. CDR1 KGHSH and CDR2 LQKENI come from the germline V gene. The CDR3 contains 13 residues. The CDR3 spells CASSPAGNTEAFF. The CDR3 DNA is TGTGCCAGCTCACCAGCAGGGAACACTGAAGCTTTCTTT.

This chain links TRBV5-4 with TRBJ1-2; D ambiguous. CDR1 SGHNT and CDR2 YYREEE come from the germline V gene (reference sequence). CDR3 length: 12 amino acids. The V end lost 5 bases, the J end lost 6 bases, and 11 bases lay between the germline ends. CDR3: CASRHHGDGYTF. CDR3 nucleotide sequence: TGTGCCAGCAGACATCACGGGGATGGCTACACCTTC.

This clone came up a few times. The chain's CDR3 is CASSPYEAYGYTF. The CDR3 nucleotides are TGTGCCAGTAGTCCGTATGAGGCCTATGGCTACACCTTC. This chain links TRBV19 with TRBJ1-2; D is unclear. The CDR3 consists of 13 residues. Germline V gives CDR1 LNHDA, CDR2 SQIVND (reference sequence). The V end was cut by 5 bases, the J end by 4 bases, with 11 bases between.

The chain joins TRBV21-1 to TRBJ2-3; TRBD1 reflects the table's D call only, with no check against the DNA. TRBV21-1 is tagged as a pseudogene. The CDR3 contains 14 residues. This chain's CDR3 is CASTGQGDTDTQYF. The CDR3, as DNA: TGTGCCAGCACCGGACAGGGTGACACAGATACGCAGTATTTT.

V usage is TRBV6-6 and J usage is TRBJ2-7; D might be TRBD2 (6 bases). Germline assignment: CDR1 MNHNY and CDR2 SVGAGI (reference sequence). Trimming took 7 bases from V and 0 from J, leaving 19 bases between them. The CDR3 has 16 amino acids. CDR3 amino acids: CASNPSEGLNSYEQYF. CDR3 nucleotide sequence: TGTGCCAGCAACCCTAGCGAGGGTTTAAACTCCTACGAGCAGTACTTC.

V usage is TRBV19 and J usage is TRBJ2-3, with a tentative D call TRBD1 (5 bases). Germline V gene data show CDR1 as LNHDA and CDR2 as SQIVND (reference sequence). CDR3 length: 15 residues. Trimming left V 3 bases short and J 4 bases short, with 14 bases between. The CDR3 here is CASSMGLRSPDTQYF. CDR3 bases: TGTGCCAGTAGTATGGGGCTTAGAAGCCCAGATACGCAGTATTTT.

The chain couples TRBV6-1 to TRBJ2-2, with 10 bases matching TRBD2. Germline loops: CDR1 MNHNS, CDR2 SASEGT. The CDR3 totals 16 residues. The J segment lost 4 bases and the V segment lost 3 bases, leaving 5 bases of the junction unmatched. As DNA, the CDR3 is TGTGCCAGCAGTGACCTAGCGGGAGTTACCACCGGGGAGCTGTTTTTT. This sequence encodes CASSDLAGVTTGELFF.

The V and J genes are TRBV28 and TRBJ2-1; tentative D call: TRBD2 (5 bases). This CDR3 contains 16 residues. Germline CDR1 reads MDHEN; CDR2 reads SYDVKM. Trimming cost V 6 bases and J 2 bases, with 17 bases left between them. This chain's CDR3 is CASSPPGADPYNEQFF. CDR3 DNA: TGTGCCAGCAGCCCGCCTGGAGCGGACCCCTACAATGAGCAGTTCTTC.

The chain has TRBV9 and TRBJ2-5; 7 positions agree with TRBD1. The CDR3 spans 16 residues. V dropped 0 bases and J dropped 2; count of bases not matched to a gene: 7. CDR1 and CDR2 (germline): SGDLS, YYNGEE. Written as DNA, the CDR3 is TGTGCCAGCAGCGTAGTGGCGGCAGGGGGACAAGAGACCCAGTACTTC. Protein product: CASSVVAAGGQETQYF. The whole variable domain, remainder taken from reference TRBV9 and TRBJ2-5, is DSGVTQTPKHLITATGQRVTLRCSPRSGDLSVYWYQQSLDQGLQFLIQYYNGEERAKGNILERFSAQQFPDLHSELNLSSLELGDSALYFCASSVVAAGGQETQYFGPGTRLLVL.

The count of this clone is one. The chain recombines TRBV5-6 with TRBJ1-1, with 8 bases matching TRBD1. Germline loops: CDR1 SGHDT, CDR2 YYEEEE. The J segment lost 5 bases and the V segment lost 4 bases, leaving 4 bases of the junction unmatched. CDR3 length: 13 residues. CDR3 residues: CASSRQGRTEAFF. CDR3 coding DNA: TGTGCCAGCAGCCGACAGGGGCGGACTGAAGCTTTCTTT.

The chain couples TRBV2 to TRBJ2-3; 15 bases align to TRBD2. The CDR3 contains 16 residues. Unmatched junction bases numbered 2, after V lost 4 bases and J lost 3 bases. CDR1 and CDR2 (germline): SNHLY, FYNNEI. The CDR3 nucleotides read TGTGCCAGCAGTGCGGGGACTAGCGGGAGGACAGATACGCAGTATTTT. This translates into CASSAGTSGRTDTQYF. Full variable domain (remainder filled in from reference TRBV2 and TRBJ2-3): EPEVTQTPSHQVTQMGQEVILRCVPISNHLYFYWYRQILGQKVEFLVSFYNNEISEKSEIFDDQFSVERPDGSNFTLKIRSTKLEDSAMYFCASSAGTSGRTDTQYFGPGTRLTVL.

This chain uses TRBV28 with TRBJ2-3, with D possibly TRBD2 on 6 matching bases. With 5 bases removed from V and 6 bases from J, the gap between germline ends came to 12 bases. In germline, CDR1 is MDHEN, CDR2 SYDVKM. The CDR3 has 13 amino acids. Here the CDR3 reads CASSPPGVDTQYF. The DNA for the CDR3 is TGTGCCAGCAGTCCCCCGGGAGTTGATACGCAGTATTTT. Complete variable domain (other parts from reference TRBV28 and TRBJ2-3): DVKVTQSSRYLVKRTGEKVFLECVQDMDHENMFWYRQDPGLGLRLIYFSYDVKMKEKGDIPEGYSVSREKKERFSLILESASTNQTSMYLCASSPPGVDTQYFGPGTRLTVL.

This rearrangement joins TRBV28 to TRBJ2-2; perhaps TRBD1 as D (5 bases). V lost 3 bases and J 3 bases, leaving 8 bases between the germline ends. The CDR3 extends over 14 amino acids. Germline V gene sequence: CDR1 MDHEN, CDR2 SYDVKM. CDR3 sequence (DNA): TGTGCCAGCAGTTTCCAGGGTGACACCGGGGAGCTGTTTTTT. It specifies CASSFQGDTGELFF.

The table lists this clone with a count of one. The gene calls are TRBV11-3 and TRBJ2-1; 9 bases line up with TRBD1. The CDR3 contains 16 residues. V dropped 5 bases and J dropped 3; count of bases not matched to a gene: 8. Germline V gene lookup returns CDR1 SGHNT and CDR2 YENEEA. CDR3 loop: CASSPTGGGGYNEQFF. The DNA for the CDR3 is TGTGCCAGCAGCCCAACAGGGGGCGGTGGCTACAATGAGCAGTTCTTC. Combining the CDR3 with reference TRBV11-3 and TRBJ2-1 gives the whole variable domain EAGVVQSPRYKIIEKKQPVAFWCNPISGHNTLYWYLQNLGQGPELLIRYENEEAVDDSQLPKDRFSAERLKGVDSTLKIQPAELGDSAVYLCASSPTGGGGYNEQFFGPGTRLTVL.

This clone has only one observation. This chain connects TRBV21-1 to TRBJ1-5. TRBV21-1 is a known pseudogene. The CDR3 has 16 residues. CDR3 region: CASSKGISGSDQPQHF. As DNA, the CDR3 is TGTGCCAGCAGCAAAGGTATATCTGGGAGCGATCAGCCCCAGCATTTT.

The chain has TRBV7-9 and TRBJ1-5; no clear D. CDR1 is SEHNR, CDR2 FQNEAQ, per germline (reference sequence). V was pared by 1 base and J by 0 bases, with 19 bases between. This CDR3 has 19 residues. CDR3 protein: CASSLGEVGRRYSNQPQHF. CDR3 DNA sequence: TGTGCCAGCAGCTTAGGGGAGGTGGGAAGACGATATAGCAATCAGCCCCAGCATTTT.

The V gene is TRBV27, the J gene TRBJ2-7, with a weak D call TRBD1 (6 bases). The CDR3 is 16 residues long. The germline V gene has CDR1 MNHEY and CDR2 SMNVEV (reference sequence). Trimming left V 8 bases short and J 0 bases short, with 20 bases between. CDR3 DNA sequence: TGTGCCAGCCGGGGCAGGGGATCTAGTTTCTCCTACGAGCAGTACTTC. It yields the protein CASRGRGSSFSYEQYF.

CDR3 loop: CASSLPLGRLAPDTQYF. In DNA form, the CDR3 reads TGTGCCAGCAGCTTACCATTGGGCAGGTTGGCGCCAGATACGCAGTATTTT. The rearrangement joins TRBV11-3 to TRBJ2-3; D is unresolved. V lost 2 bases, J lost 4 bases, and 19 bases lay in between. In germline, CDR1 is SGHNT, CDR2 YENEEA. The CDR3 covers 17 residues.